This T cell receptor (beta chain) was recorded in a study of tumor-infiltrating lymphocytes in primary liver carcinoma. Study as a whole: The yield of productive TCRbeta reads per sample was roughly 3.65 to 8 million and was similar across tissue types.

Starting material of 400 to 600 ng total RNA yielded TCR beta cDNA via a constant-region primer. Generation of the TCR beta libraries relied on three nested multiplex PCR rounds using slightly modified ARM-PCR. TRBV1-TRBV30 forward primers and a C-beta reverse primer were used in the first two PCR rounds, which each ran for about 10 cycles. One entry per CDR3 protein, called by TCRdb with MiXCR from the multiplex PCR reads. This sample has fewer than 350,000 distinct CDR3 sequences, with 55% to 65% found just once. To note about this clonotype: A much larger clone sits a single nucleotide away, making a read error possible.

CDR3 length: 16 amino acids. V lost 3 bases to trimming and J lost 8 bases; unmatched junction nucleotides: 13. Germline V gives CDR1 MNHNS, CDR2 SASEGT. Germline DNA was extracted too, while blood RNA derived from unsorted whole blood. Chronic HBV infection was present in the patients, who were treatment-naive. This clonotype was obtained from a man in his forties with primary liver carcinoma and hepatitis B virus infection. Sequencing was performed on peripheral blood. The rearrangement links TRBV6-1 to TRBJ2-1; the match to TRBD1 covers 7 bases. CDR3 protein: CASSERTGIVMHEQFF. In nucleotides, the CDR3 is TGTGCCAGCAGTGAGAGGACAGGAATTGTTATGCATGAGCAGTTCTTC.